This T cell receptor (beta chain) was found in a study of T cell responses to AZD1222 COVID-19 vaccine. The study's findings and limits: The study sampled repertoires only after the peak T cell response.

With respect to this clone: The antigen is undetermined.

Repertoires were generated with immunoSEQ multiplex PCR, while TCRdb's copy carries only in-frame clones and drops some. The sample lists some 120,000 clones, 80% to 90% occurring once. This CDR3 is 15 amino acids long. The ends lost 6 bases at V and 7 bases at J; junction bases unmatched: 11. CDR1 and CDR2 (germline): SGHTA, FQGNSA. This specimen consisted of peripheral blood, obtained on day 0 of MenACWY control vaccination. This chain joins TRBV7-2 and TRBJ2-1; 8 bases line up with TRBD1. The sequence was obtained from an adult in good health. The CDR3 region is CASRSQGVISNEQFF. The CDR3 region has the DNA TGTGCCAGCAGGTCACAGGGGGTCATTAGTAATGAGCAGTTCTTC.